Each of the 17 T cell receptor beta chains below was sequenced from the same sample in a study of response to subunit inactivated influenza vaccine. TCRdb passed the RT-PCR reads through MiXCR, listing each CDR3 protein once. The data show approximately 570,000 distinct CDR3 sequences, about 7.6% seen once. Specimen: PBMCs from blood, collected approximately 25 months after vaccination. These receptors all come from a man aged 50 to 75 who received an inactivated influenza vaccine.

This clonotype was detected many times. V and J are TRBV18 and TRBJ2-3; TRBD2 matches 14 bases. The CDR3 covers 19 residues. J gave up 2 bases and V 0 bases, and 7 bases lay outside the gene matches. Germline values: CDR1 KGHSH, CDR2 LQKENI. The CDR3 here is CASSPPSGTSGGVTDTQYF. The CDR3 bases are TGTGCCAGCTCACCACCTTCTGGGACTAGCGGGGGAGTCACAGATACGCAGTATTTT.

This clonotype was counted between two and nine times. This chain joins TRBV19 and TRBJ1-5; D gene uncertain. Germline V gives CDR1 LNHDA, CDR2 SQIVND (reference sequence). The CDR3 is made up of 14 amino acids. Trimming removed 3 bases at V and 2 bases at J, with 8 bases between. The CDR3 spells CASSMAGGNQPQHF. In nucleotides, the CDR3 is TGTGCCAGTAGTATGGCGGGTGGCAATCAGCCCCAGCATTTT. Variable domain in full (rest from reference TRBV19 and TRBJ1-5): DGGITQSPKYLFRKEGQNVTLSCEQNLNHDAMYWYRQDPGQGLRLIYYSQIVNDFQKGDIAEGYSVSREKKESFPLTVTSAQKNPTAFYLCASSMAGGNQPQHFGDGTRLSIL.

The chain couples TRBV30 to TRBJ2-1; D possibly matches TRBD1 or TRBD2 (5 bases each). The CDR3 is 18 amino acids. Trimming stripped 3 bases from V and 0 bases from J, with 21 bases between. The germline CDR1 and CDR2 sequences are GTSNPN and SVGIG (reference sequence). CDR3 coding DNA: TGTGCCTGGAGGGGGGTGGCCGAAGAAAGAGTCTCCTACAATGAGCAGTTCTTC. Its translation is CAWRGVAEERVSYNEQFF.

This clonotype was observed a handful of times. V gene TRBV20-1 combines with J gene TRBJ2-2; 7 bases line up with TRBD2. Germline-derived CDR1 and CDR2 are DFQATT and SNEGSKA (reference sequence). There are 14 residues in the CDR3. The junction had 8 bases not matched to a gene; V was cut back by 6 bases and J by 4 bases. The CDR3 loop is CSAYRLAATGELFF. The CDR3 bases are TGCAGTGCCTACCGCCTAGCGGCCACCGGGGAGCTGTTTTTT.

This chain connects TRBV18 to TRBJ2-1, with 7 nucleotides matching TRBD1. The CDR3 spans 13 residues. Germline V gives CDR1 KGHSH, CDR2 LQKENI. After removal of 2 bases from V and 10 bases from J, the junction contained 5 bases not matched to a gene. This CDR3 reads CASSPSGGSEQFF. Written as DNA, the CDR3 is TGTGCCAGCTCACCATCAGGGGGTTCGGAGCAGTTCTTC.

This CDR3 reads CASRADQRGYNEQFF. Written as DNA, the CDR3 is TGCGCCAGCAGGGCCGACCAACGCGGGTACAATGAGCAGTTCTTC. The rearrangement links TRBV5-1 to TRBJ2-1; possible D gene TRBD2, 5 bases. The CDR3 is 15 amino acids. Germline CDR1 is SGHRS and CDR2 is YFSETQ. The ends were cut back, 5 bases at V and 4 bases at J, with 16 bases in the middle.

This clonotype appeared a single time. The chain employs TRBV25-1 and TRBJ2-7, with a weak D call TRBD2 (5 bases). Between the trimmed V and J ends, which lost 5 bases and 6 bases, there was a span of 17 bases. The CDR3 spans 14 residues. CDR1 is MGHDK, CDR2 SYGVNS, per germline. The CDR3: CASSIALPPFEQYF. CDR3 nucleotide sequence: TGTGCCAGCAGTATAGCGTTGCCCCCCTTCGAGCAGTACTTC.

In its sample, this clonotype was seen many times. The DNA of the CDR3 is TGTGCCAGCAGTTACTCCCCCCAAAGCAATCAGCCCCAGCATTTT. Protein: CASSYSPQSNQPQHF. The gene calls are TRBV6-5 and TRBJ1-5, with D unclear. The V gene's germline CDR1 is MNHEY and CDR2 SVGAGI. Trimming cost V 0 bases and J 1 base, with 7 bases left between them. CDR3 size: 15 residues.

This clonotype was recorded many times. V and J are TRBV12-3 or TRBV12-4 and TRBJ1-6, with TRBD1 matching over 8 bases. The V gene end was trimmed by 6 bases and the J gene end by 3 bases; junction bases not matched to a gene: 4. The CDR3 sequence is 15 residues long. CDR3 residues: CASSSGQGYNSPLHF. As DNA, the CDR3 is TGTGCCAGCAGCTCAGGACAGGGCTATAATTCACCCCTCCACTTT.

This clonotype has only a few counts. The chain employs TRBV7-8 and TRBJ2-2; 7 nucleotides align to TRBD2. Germline V gene sequence: CDR1 SGHVS, CDR2 FQNEAQ. With 5 bases clipped from V and 4 bases from J, the junction kept 7 bases outside the gene matches. This CDR3 is built from 15 residues. CDR3 sequence (DNA): TGTGCCAGCAGCGAGCGGGACGTACCCACCGGGGAGCTGTTTTTT. Its protein is CASSERDVPTGELFF.

This clonotype has a handful of counts. The chain combines TRBV5-1 with TRBJ2-3; 7 nucleotides agree with TRBD1. Looked up from germline, CDR1 is SGHRS and CDR2 is YFSETQ. Losses at the gene ends were 5 bases for V and 3 bases for J; bases not matched to a gene: 9. CDR3 length: 15 residues. The CDR3 coding sequence is TGCGCCAGCAGTCAACAGGGGTTTATAACAGATACGCAGTATTTT. The encoded protein is CASSQQGFITDTQYF.

In its sample, this clonotype was seen a few times. The J gene is TRBJ1-1, the V gene TRBV20-1; D is unresolved. The germline V gene has CDR1 DFQATT and CDR2 SNEGSKA (reference sequence). V dropped 5 bases and J dropped 6 bases, with 19 bases sitting between them. The CDR3 totals 14 residues. The CDR3 reads CSAPLLTGRAEAFF. CDR3 bases: TGCAGTGCTCCCCTCTTAACGGGGAGGGCTGAAGCTTTCTTT.

Many counts were recorded for this clonotype. The V gene is TRBV6-5, the J gene TRBJ2-7; TRBD1 matches 9 bases. Germline V gives CDR1 MNHEY, CDR2 SVGAGI. The CDR3 extends over 15 amino acids. V gave up 8 bases and J gave up 3 bases; unmatched junction bases: 11. This chain's CDR3 is CASVLTGTGFYEQYF. The CDR3 DNA follows: TGTGCCAGCGTACTCACCGGGACAGGGTTCTACGAGCAGTACTTC.

This clonotype was observed at least ten times. The gene calls are TRBV14 and TRBJ2-1; 12 bases are a match to TRBD2. The germline CDR1 and CDR2 sequences are SGHDN and FVKESK. This CDR3 comprises 13 residues. Trimming took 5 bases from V and 11 from J; bases not matched to a gene: 4. CDR3 residues: CASSWTSGEKQFF. The CDR3 bases are TGTGCCAGCAGCTGGACTAGCGGGGAGAAGCAGTTCTTC. Drawing the rest from reference TRBV14 and TRBJ2-1, the complete variable domain is EAGVTQFPSHSVIEKGQTVTLRCDPISGHDNLYWYRRVMGKEIKFLLHFVKESKQDESGMPNNRFLAERTGGTYSTLKVQPAELEDSGVYFCASSWTSGEKQFFGPGTRLTVL.

This clonotype was seen a handful of times. The chain employs TRBV6-2 or TRBV6-3 and TRBJ1-1; TRBD1 aligns across 7 bases. Germline V gives CDR1 MNHEY, CDR2 SVGEGT. The J segment lost 0 bases and the V segment lost 2 bases, leaving 9 bases of the junction unmatched. The CDR3 spans 17 residues. The CDR3 DNA is TGTGCCAGCAGTTACAGGATCAGAGACAGGGTGAACACTGAAGCTTTCTTT. Translating it yields CASSYRIRDRVNTEAFF.

This clonotype appeared many times. The rearrangement links TRBV29-1 to TRBJ2-3; D uncertain. The CDR3 runs to 13 residues. The ends were cut back, 3 bases at V and 2 bases at J, with 9 bases in the middle. Germline lookup yields CDR1 SQVTM and CDR2 ANQGSEA. The CDR3 DNA sequence: TGCAGCGTTGATACTGCTAACACAGATACGCAGTATTTT. This codes for CSVDTANTDTQYF.

The J gene is TRBJ2-5, the V gene TRBV4-2; D call uncertain. V lost 1 base to trimming and J lost 5 bases, with 14 bases between them. Germline V lookup: CDR1 LGHNA, CDR2 YNFKEQ. The CDR3 length is 15 residues. The CDR3 protein is CASSQATGPWETQYF. As DNA, the CDR3 is TGTGCCAGCAGCCAAGCCACGGGCCCCTGGGAGACCCAGTACTTC.